One sample yielded the 28 T cell receptor beta chains listed below, sequenced in a study of vaccination and CD4 T cells after COVID-19. Their specific antigens are unknown. The Oncomine TCR Beta short-read assay sequenced DNA from cultured CD4+ T cells. TCRdb re-analysed the PCR reads in MiXCR, keeping a single row per CDR3 protein. The sample consists of 20,000 to 25,000 distinct CDR3 sequences, around two fifths of them appearing once. Treatment given: approximately nine-day PBMC culture with coronavirus spike peptide pools or control peptides (ViraFEST assay). Source: CD4+ T cells from blood, cultured in vitro, taken before SARS-CoV-2 vaccination. These receptors all come from a human donor who had recovered from COVID-19.

This clonotype was observed a few times. This chain links TRBV7-2 with TRBJ2-3; TRBD2 is a possible D gene (6 bases). Per germline, CDR1 SGHTA and CDR2 FQGNSA. This CDR3 region has 14 residues. V was trimmed by 4 bases and J by 2 bases, leaving 10 bases between them. The CDR3 DNA sequence: TGTGCCAGCAGCTCCGGGAGAACCACAGATACGCAGTATTTT. This sequence encodes CASSSGRTTDTQYF.

The rearrangement links TRBV19 to TRBJ1-5, with 12 bases matching TRBD1. The CDR3 is made up of 15 amino acids. The germline gives CDR1 LNHDA, CDR2 SQIVND (reference sequence). After removal of 7 bases from V and 5 bases from J, the junction contained 6 bases not matched to a gene. This chain's CDR3 is CASTGRDRGHQPQHF. CDR3 coding DNA: TGTGCCAGTACCGGCCGGGACAGGGGGCATCAGCCCCAGCATTTT.

This clonotype was seen a handful of times. V is TRBV24-1 and J is TRBJ2-2; D tentatively reads TRBD1 or TRBD2 (6 bases each). This CDR3 spans 14 amino acids. Trimming removed 10 bases at V and 2 bases at J, with 13 bases between. Looked up from germline, CDR1 is KGHDR and CDR2 is SFDVKD. The CDR3 here is CATPEGHNTGELFF. The CDR3 DNA reads as TGTGCCACGCCGGAGGGACATAACACCGGGGAGCTGTTTTTT.

This sequence joins TRBV9 and TRBJ1-5; 7 nucleotides agree with TRBD1. The CDR3 consists of 14 residues. V trimming: 3 bases; J trimming: 4 bases; junction bases outside the gene matches: 4. Germline V gene data show CDR1 as SGDLS and CDR2 as YYNGEE. CDR3 sequence (DNA): TGTGCCAGCAGCGCGGGACAGCAAAATCAGCCCCAGCATTTT. Amino acids: CASSAGQQNQPQHF.

The DNA for the CDR3 is TGTGCCAGCAGCAACGGCCTATTGGGGGGCTACACCTTC. It translates to CASSNGLLGGYTF. V and J are TRBV7-9 and TRBJ1-2; D ambiguous. Germline V CDR1 and CDR2: SEHNR, FQNEAQ (reference sequence). The CDR3 length is 13 residues. The V and J ends lost 5 bases and 8 bases respectively, with 15 bases between them.

This chain links TRBV12-3 or TRBV12-4 with TRBJ1-3; D is possibly TRBD1 (6 bases). The V end lost 7 bases, the J end lost 4 bases, and 11 bases lay between the germline ends. This CDR3 is 13 amino acids long. The CDR3 protein is CASTGTTGNTIYF. DNA of the CDR3: TGTGCCAGCACCGGGACAACAGGAAACACCATATATTTT.

V is TRBV7-9 and J is TRBJ1-5; 9 nucleotides line up with TRBD1. V shed 5 bases and J 0 bases; nucleotides not matched to a gene: 14. CDR3 length: 19 residues. Germline loops: CDR1 SEHNR, CDR2 FQNEAQ (reference sequence). This chain's CDR3 is CASSPTRGTGLNSNQPQHF. The CDR3 DNA reads as TGTGCCAGCAGCCCCACTAGAGGGACAGGGCTTAATAGCAATCAGCCCCAGCATTTT.

This clonotype has more than one count but fewer than ten. The chain carries TRBV10-3 and TRBJ1-2, with 9 bases fitting TRBD1. The CDR3 is 15 amino acids. Germline-derived CDR1 and CDR2 are ENHRY and SYGVKD. The V segment lost 4 bases and the J segment 5 bases; nucleotides outside the gene matches: 8. CDR3 in DNA: TGTGCCATCAGTGCACTACAGGGGGCTGGATATGGCTACACCTTC. As protein: CAISALQGAGYGYTF.

This clonotype was found a few times. V and J are TRBV7-2 and TRBJ1-1; D perhaps matches TRBD1 (5 bases). Germline loops: CDR1 SGHTA, CDR2 FQGNSA. The CDR3 totals 15 residues. The ends were cut back, 5 bases at V and 8 bases at J, with 21 bases in the middle. CDR3: CASSRWAQGVLEAFF. The CDR3 bases are TGTGCCAGCAGCCGTTGGGCGCAGGGAGTACTGGAAGCTTTCTTT.

Concerning this clonotype: Sequence at one end of the junction differs from germline and may be a read error. This rearrangement joins TRBV6-1 to TRBJ2-7, with D uncertain. Germline lookup yields CDR1 MNHNS and CDR2 SASEGT. The CDR3 is 18 residues long. This CDR3 is CAISDGFRGPNLNYEQYF. DNA of the CDR3: TGTGCCATCAGTGATGGTTTCCGAGGACCCAATCTTAACTACGAGCAGTACTTC.

This clonotype has just a few counts. The chain has TRBV6-1 and TRBJ1-2; TRBD1 matches at 7 bases. Per germline, CDR1 MNHNS and CDR2 SASEGT. Germline trimming cut 4 bases from V and 6 bases from J; bases unmatched to any gene: 8. This CDR3 is built from 14 residues. The CDR3 bases are TGTGCCAGCAGTGCTCAGACAGGGTTAGATGGCTACACCTTC. Its translation is CASSAQTGLDGYTF.

The gene calls are TRBV27 and TRBJ2-6, with TRBD1 matching 7 bases. V dropped 3 bases and J dropped 0; count of bases not matched to a gene: 5. CDR3 length: 17 amino acids. The V gene's germline CDR1 is MNHEY and CDR2 SMNVEV (reference sequence). The CDR3 DNA reads TGTGCCAGCAGTTTCAGGACAGGAACCTCTGGGGCCAACGTCCTGACTTTC. Its protein product is CASSFRTGTSGANVLTF.

With respect to this clonotype: Mismatch with germline at one junction end may stem from a read error. This CDR3 is CASSQGGANVPTF. The CDR3 DNA follows: TGTGCCAGCAGCCAGGGTGGGGCCAACGTCCCGACTTTC. The rearrangement links TRBV7-3 to TRBJ2-6, with D possibly matching TRBD1 (5 bases). This CDR3 spans 13 amino acids. Germline values: CDR1 SGHTA, CDR2 FQGTGA.

This clonotype was observed a handful of times. The chain carries TRBV6-2 or TRBV6-3 and TRBJ2-7, with D unresolved. Germline V gene sequence: CDR1 MNHEY, CDR2 SVGEGT. V was trimmed by 4 bases and J by 0 bases, leaving 4 bases between them. This CDR3 comprises 12 residues. The CDR3 DNA follows: TGTGCCAGCAGTTCCTACTCCTACGAGCAGTACTTC. This encodes CASSSYSYEQYF.

This chain joins TRBV7-3 and TRBJ2-1; D is uncertain. Trimming cost V 2 bases and J 0 bases, with 8 bases left between them. The CDR3 is made up of 15 amino acids. Germline lookup yields CDR1 SGHTA and CDR2 FQGTGA. The CDR3 reads CASSLGPGSYNEQFF. The CDR3 coding sequence is TGTGCCAGCAGCTTAGGCCCAGGCTCCTACAATGAGCAGTTCTTC.

This sequence joins TRBV7-3 and TRBJ2-5; the D gene is possibly TRBD1 (5 bases). CDR1 is SGHTA, CDR2 FQGTGA, per germline. The ends were cut back, 5 bases at V and 1 base at J, with 11 bases in the middle. This CDR3 is 14 amino acids long. CDR3 nucleotides: TGTGCCAGCAGCAACGGACACCCCCAAGAGACCCAGTACTTC. Its translation: CASSNGHPQETQYF.

This clonotype appeared a few times. The J gene is TRBJ2-7, the V gene TRBV6-1; TRBD2 matches 8 bases. V lost 5 bases to trimming and J lost 3 bases; unmatched junction nucleotides: 6. Germline CDR1 and CDR2: MNHNS and SASEGT. This CDR3 comprises 14 residues. CDR3 sequence (DNA): TGTGCCAGCAGTCCACTAGCGGTGGGCTACGAGCAGTACTTC. Protein: CASSPLAVGYEQYF.

The table lists this clonotype with a few counts. This chain connects TRBV27 to TRBJ2-3; TRBD1 is a possible D gene (5 bases). The V end was cut by 4 bases, the J end by 1 base, with 9 bases between. CDR1 is MNHEY, CDR2 SMNVEV, per germline (reference sequence). The CDR3 is 14 amino acids. CDR3 sequence: CASSSGWGTDTQYF. The CDR3 region has the DNA TGTGCCAGCAGTTCAGGGTGGGGCACAGATACGCAGTATTTT.

The chain combines TRBV18 with TRBJ1-1; no definite D call. The germline gives CDR1 KGHSH, CDR2 LQKENI. The CDR3 contains 15 residues. Trimming stripped 3 bases from V and 0 bases from J, with 11 bases between. The CDR3 sequence: CASSPLSFLNTEAFF. The CDR3 DNA reads as TGTGCCAGCTCACCCCTATCATTTCTGAACACTGAAGCTTTCTTT.

This clonotype was found a few times. CDR3 sequence reads: CASSGTGATDTQYF. The CDR3 nucleotides are TGTGCCAGCAGCGGGACAGGGGCCACAGATACGCAGTATTTT. The gene calls are TRBV11-3 and TRBJ2-3, with 10 bases lining up with TRBD1. The V gene end was trimmed by 5 bases and the J gene end by 2 bases; junction bases not matched to a gene: 1. The CDR3 sequence is 14 residues long. Germline V gene lookup returns CDR1 SGHNT and CDR2 YENEEA.

This clonotype is labeled medium-sized (0.01 to 0.1%). The CDR3, as DNA: TGCAGTGCTAGCCTGCGCCAGGGTGGGGAGACCCAGTACTTC. Its protein product is CSASLRQGGETQYF. This chain links TRBV20-1 with TRBJ2-5, with a weak D call TRBD1 (5 bases). CDR1 is DFQATT and CDR2 is SNEGSKA in the germline V gene (reference sequence). The length of the CDR3 is 14 residues. V shed 3 bases and J shed 5 bases, with 16 bases lying between them.

The genes are TRBV19 and TRBJ1-2; 10 positions match TRBD1. The junction had 10 bases not matched to a gene; V was cut back by 7 bases and J by 5 bases. CDR3 size: 15 residues. Looked up from germline, CDR1 is LNHDA and CDR2 is SQIVND (reference sequence). The CDR3 sequence is CASIPGQGNFYGYTF. CDR3 nucleotide sequence: TGTGCCAGTATCCCGGGACAGGGGAATTTTTATGGCTACACCTTC.

The chain joins TRBV7-6 to TRBJ1-3, with D uncertain. The germline V gene has CDR1 SGHVS and CDR2 FNYEAQ. CDR3 size: 15 residues. V lost 2 bases and J lost 2, with 10 bases in between. CDR3 DNA: TGTGCCAGCAGCTTACGCAGTAGGACTGGAAACACCATATATTTT. As protein: CASSLRSRTGNTIYF.

The chain employs TRBV6-1 and TRBJ1-6; the match to TRBD1 covers 12 bases. Per the germline V gene, CDR1 is MNHNS and CDR2 is SASEGT. The CDR3 is 17 residues long. J lost 6 bases, V lost 4 bases, and 7 bases had no gene match. For the CDR3, the DNA is TGTGCCAGCAGTGCTCCGGGACAGGGGGCTTCTAATTCACCCCTCCACTTT. This codes for CASSAPGQGASNSPLHF.

V usage is TRBV12-3 or TRBV12-4 and J usage is TRBJ2-7; a possible D gene is TRBD2 (5 bases). The CDR3 is made up of 11 amino acids. V was pared by 6 bases and J by 6 bases, with 9 bases between. CDR3 DNA sequence: TGTGCCAGCAGCCACGAGGGCGAGCAGTACTTC. Translating it yields CASSHEGEQYF.

This clonotype was counted between two and nine times. The gene calls are TRBV6-1 and TRBJ1-1; D gene unclear. V shed 5 bases and J shed 8 bases, with 15 bases lying between them. The CDR3 totals 13 residues. Germline V gives CDR1 MNHNS, CDR2 SASEGT. As DNA, the CDR3 is TGTGCCAGCAGTTCCCCCCCCCCACAAGAAGCTTTCTTT. Encoded protein: CASSSPPPQEAFF.

The chain is built from TRBV24-1 and TRBJ2-6; no definite D call. The CDR3 length is 19 residues. From germline, CDR1 is KGHDR and CDR2 SFDVKD. V gave up 5 bases and J gave up 0 bases, with 19 bases separating them. The CDR3 protein is CATSGHPGGGFSGANVLTF. For the CDR3, the DNA is TGTGCCACCAGTGGTCATCCGGGCGGCGGCTTCTCTGGGGCCAACGTCCTGACTTTC.

V usage is TRBV27 and J usage is TRBJ2-7; D not resolved. The CDR3 is made up of 13 amino acids. The V end was cut by 0 bases, the J end by 7 bases, with 10 bases between. Germline assignment: CDR1 MNHEY and CDR2 SMNVEV (reference sequence). CDR3 loop: CASSLSPTKEQYF. CDR3 coding DNA: TGTGCCAGCAGTTTATCCCCCACTAAGGAGCAGTACTTC.